This T cell receptor beta chain was identified in a study of CD8 T cells in Susac syndrome. The CDR3 is 16 residues long. Germline values: CDR1 SGDLS, CDR2 YYNGEE. V lost 3 bases, J lost 4 bases, and 6 bases stayed unmatched. An amount of RNA that ranged from roughly 0.5 to 1 ug was reverse transcribed with random hexamers. Amplification of TCR beta CDR3 was carried out by immunoSEQ multiplex PCR, which covered 54 Vbeta and 13 Jbeta segments. One entry per CDR3 protein results from TCRdb running MiXCR on the immunoSEQ multiplex PCR reads. The data contain about 130,000 distinct CDR3 sequences, just under 95% of them seen just once; the ten biggest clones take up about 0.18%.

The sample comprised CD8+ T cells from PBMCs. The origin of this receptor is a human donor with Susac syndrome. This chain joins TRBV9 and TRBJ2-2; 10 positions match TRBD1. The CDR3 DNA reads as TGTGCCAGCAGCGCACCGGGGACAGGGGTCACCGGGGAGCTGTTTTTT. It yields the protein CASSAPGTGVTGELFF. Variable domain in full (rest from reference TRBV9 and TRBJ2-2): DSGVTQTPKHLITATGQRVTLRCSPRSGDLSVYWYQQSLDQGLQFLIQYYNGEERAKGNILERFSAQQFPDLHSELNLSSLELGDSALYFCASSAPGTGVTGELFFGEGSRLTVL.